A single sample gave rise to the 20 T cell receptor beta chains below, sequenced in a study of T cell changes during pregnancy in multiple sclerosis. Using immunoSEQ multiplex PCR, the repertoire was profiled, and TCRdb retains in-frame clones only, with some absent. The sample contains more than 80,000 clones, roughly nine tenths of which appear only once. The starting material was PBMCs, obtained in the first trimester of pregnancy. The receptors originated from a female donor in good health, serving as a control in a pregnancy study. Some clones in this sample may be carry-over from other donors' samples.

This chain joins TRBV6-1 and TRBJ2-5, with 10 bases matching TRBD2. The CDR3 has 15 amino acids. The V gene's germline CDR1 is MNHNS and CDR2 SASEGT. With V trimmed by 5 bases and J by 5 bases, 8 bases remained unmatched. In DNA, the CDR3 is TGTGCCAGCAGTCTATTAGCGGGGGGCGGGGAGACCCAGTACTTC. Translation gives CASSLLAGGGETQYF.

Written as DNA, the CDR3 is TGTGCCAGCAGCTTTTATAGCCCAAGTCAGGGAAACATTCAGTACTTC. Translation: CASSFYSPSQGNIQYF. J is TRBJ2-4 and V is TRBV7-8; tentatively, D is TRBD1 (5 bases). The CDR3 is 16 residues long. The germline V and J ends were trimmed by 3 bases and 6 bases, with 18 bases remaining between them. Germline V gene sequence: CDR1 SGHVS, CDR2 FQNEAQ.

The rearrangement joins TRBV18 to TRBJ2-3, with D tentatively TRBD2 (6 bases). This CDR3 has 14 residues. Trimming cost V 1 base and J 4 bases, with 9 bases left between them. CDR1 is KGHSH, CDR2 LQKENI, per germline. The DNA for the CDR3 is TGTGCCAGCTCACCACGTCCGGGGGCAGATACGCAGTATTTT. It translates to CASSPRPGADTQYF.

This clone was counted a single time. This sequence joins TRBV11-2 and TRBJ2-1, with 12 bases fitting TRBD1. This CDR3 has 16 amino acids. Per germline, CDR1 SGHAT and CDR2 FQNNGV. J was trimmed by 10 bases and V by 4 bases; bases with no gene match: 11. The CDR3 DNA is TGTGCCAGCAGCTCTAACCGGGACAGGGGGCTCTTAGAGCAGTTCTTC. It is translated as CASSSNRDRGLLEQFF.

The chain carries TRBV19 and TRBJ1-1; D possibly corresponds to TRBD1 (5 bases). CDR3 length equals 13 residues. The germline gives CDR1 LNHDA, CDR2 SQIVND (reference sequence). Trimming took 6 bases from V and 2 from J, leaving 10 bases between them. The CDR3: CASSKGPNTEAFF. In DNA form, the CDR3 reads TGTGCCAGTAGCAAGGGGCCAAACACTGAAGCTTTCTTT.

On this clone: Other DNA sequences within the sample encode an identical CDR3. This sequence joins TRBV28 and TRBJ2-7, with a tentative D call TRBD2 (6 bases). The V gene lost 0 bases and the J gene lost 2 bases, with 14 bases spanning the gap. The CDR3 runs to 16 residues. CDR1 and CDR2 from the germline V gene are MDHEN and SYDVKM. The CDR3 here is CASSLWRREIPYEQYF. CDR3 in DNA: TGTGCCAGCAGTTTATGGCGGCGGGAAATTCCCTACGAGCAGTACTTC.

This chain uses TRBV5-6 with TRBJ2-5, with TRBD2 matching 9 bases. Germline assignment: CDR1 SGHDT and CDR2 YYEEEE. V dropped 4 bases and J dropped 4; count of bases not matched to a gene: 5. The CDR3 runs to 14 residues. The CDR3 nucleotides read TGTGCCAGCAGCCTGGGACTAGCAGGAGAGACCCAGTACTTC. It is translated as CASSLGLAGETQYF.

The chain recombines TRBV4-1 with TRBJ2-2, with 7 bases that match TRBD1. Looked up from germline, CDR1 is MGHRA and CDR2 is YSYEKL. The CDR3 is 16 residues long. J gave up 2 bases and V 4 bases, and 7 bases lay outside the gene matches. The CDR3 sequence: CASSLPGGINTGELFF. The CDR3 DNA sequence: TGCGCCAGCAGCCTTCCAGGGGGAATAAACACCGGGGAGCTGTTTTTT.

The chain employs TRBV27 and TRBJ1-6; D gene uncertain. The CDR3 sequence is 15 residues long. Germline loops: CDR1 MNHEY, CDR2 SMNVEV (reference sequence). Trimming cost V 5 bases and J 1 base, with 9 bases left between them. The CDR3 loop is CASSPLGSYNSPLHF. In DNA form, the CDR3 reads TGTGCCAGCAGTCCCCTCGGGTCCTATAATTCACCCCTCCACTTT.

This rearrangement joins TRBV5-1 to TRBJ2-7; D may be TRBD2 (6 bases). Trimming removed 4 bases at V and 9 bases at J, with 11 bases between. This CDR3 has 11 amino acids. CDR1 and CDR2 from the germline V gene are SGHRS and YFSETQ. The CDR3 region is CASSGGTVQYF. The CDR3 DNA follows: TGCGCCAGCAGCGGGGGGACCGTGCAGTACTTC.

The J gene is TRBJ2-3, the V gene TRBV30; D call uncertain. V lost 7 bases and J 2 bases, leaving 16 bases between the germline ends. CDR1 is GTSNPN and CDR2 is SVGIG in the germline V gene (reference sequence). This CDR3 contains 14 residues. CDR3 in DNA: TGTGCCTCCCCCCGTGAACTTGACACAGATACGCAGTATTTT. This translates into CASPRELDTDTQYF.

The genes are TRBV28 and TRBJ1-1; no definite D call. The CDR3 sequence is 16 residues long. V lost 10 bases, J lost 0 bases, and 21 bases lay in between. Germline lookup yields CDR1 MDHEN and CDR2 SYDVKM. The CDR3 is CATSPWRAMLNTEAFF. The DNA of the CDR3 is TGTGCCACCTCACCGTGGAGGGCTATGCTGAACACTGAAGCTTTCTTT.

On this clone: At one end the junction does not follow the germline gene, possibly because of a read error. The chain uses TRBV7-7 and TRBJ2-2; 7 bases align to TRBD1. The CDR3 totals 15 residues. CDR1 is SSHAT and CDR2 is FNYEAQ in the germline V gene (reference sequence). The CDR3, as DNA: TGTGCTAGCAGCAACCGACAGGGTGGAACCGGGGAGCTGTTTTTT. Protein product: CASSNRQGGTGELFF.

This clone was observed a handful of times. The chain uses TRBV15 and TRBJ1-1; no clear D gene. Germline-derived CDR1 and CDR2 are LNHNV and YYDKDF (reference sequence). V gave up 0 bases and J gave up 2 bases, with 7 bases separating them. The CDR3 extends over 14 amino acids. This chain's CDR3 is CATSRDLANTEAFF. The CDR3, as DNA: TGTGCCACCAGCAGAGATCTGGCTAACACTGAAGCTTTCTTT.

This clone was counted a single time. The chain joins TRBV7-3 to TRBJ2-3; 8 bases fit TRBD2. V lost 1 base, J lost 6 bases, and 6 bases stayed unmatched. Germline V gene data show CDR1 as SGHTA and CDR2 as FQGTGA. The CDR3 has 15 residues. CDR3 coding DNA: TGTGCCAGCAGCTTAAGTCCGGGAGGGAGTGATACGCAGTATTTT. Translated: CASSLSPGGSDTQYF.

The chain links TRBV30 to TRBJ2-1, with 8 bases lining up with TRBD2. V lost 0 bases and J lost 4; bases outside the gene matches: 5. Germline V gives CDR1 GTSNPN, CDR2 SVGIG (reference sequence). The CDR3 extends over 15 amino acids. Here the CDR3 reads CAWSVSLADYNEQFF. The CDR3 DNA follows: TGTGCCTGGAGTGTTTCACTAGCGGATTACAATGAGCAGTTCTTC.

The chain is built from TRBV27 and TRBJ1-4; TRBD1 might be the D (5 bases). V lost 8 bases, J lost 0 bases, and 13 bases lay in between. Germline CDR1 reads MNHEY; CDR2 reads SMNVEV (reference sequence). The CDR3 consists of 15 residues. This chain's CDR3 is CASGSTASTNEKLFF. DNA for the CDR3: TGTGCCAGCGGATCGACAGCCTCAACTAATGAAAAACTGTTTTTT.

This clone is a singleton in its sample. The chain joins TRBV5-1 to TRBJ1-3, with D unresolved. This CDR3 contains 14 residues. The V gene's germline CDR1 is SGHRS and CDR2 YFSETQ. V was trimmed by 0 bases and J by 4 bases, leaving 8 bases between them. CDR3 in DNA: TGCGCCAGCAGCTTGGTGGCAAGAGGAAACACCATATATTTT. Translating gives CASSLVARGNTIYF.

The J gene is TRBJ2-7, the V gene TRBV30; 10 nucleotides match TRBD1. Germline V CDR1 and CDR2: GTSNPN, SVGIG (reference sequence). Trimming took 7 bases from V and 3 from J; bases not matched to a gene: 6. CDR3 length: 13 residues. The CDR3 nucleotides are TGTGCCTTTCACCGGGACAGGGGCTACGAGCAGTACTTC. Its protein is CAFHRDRGYEQYF.

This sequence joins TRBV5-4 and TRBJ1-3; unclear D gene. Germline V gene lookup returns CDR1 SGHNT and CDR2 YYREEE (reference sequence). The CDR3 has 15 amino acids. V shed 4 bases and J shed 0 bases, with 11 bases lying between them. This CDR3 reads CASSRDSSSGNTIYF. CDR3 DNA: TGTGCCAGCAGCCGCGACTCGAGCTCTGGAAACACCATATATTTT.